The rows below give T cell receptor beta chains drawn from one sample of a study of tumor-infiltrating lymphocytes in primary liver carcinoma. Via MiXCR, TCRdb re-called the multiplex PCR reads, giving one row per CDR3 protein. The sample lists fewer than 110,000 distinct CDR3 sequences; around two thirds were seen once. Sequenced sample: liver tumor tissue from sampling region 2. These receptors were taken from a woman aged 55 to 70 with primary liver carcinoma and hepatitis B virus infection. Both conserved end residues are part of each CDR3. D genes are given only for firm matches. Size is omitted from some rows. Given values are once, few, many or a class for expanded clones.

abundance	d_gene	v_gene	j_gene	len	CDR3aa	CDR3nt
.	.	TRBV20-1	TRBJ2-1	12	CSAPRLANEQFF	TGCAGTGCTCCCCGTCTAGCCAATGAGCAGTTCTTC
.	TRBD1	TRBV19	TRBJ1-5	15	CASSITNRGRQPQHF	TGTGCCAGTAGTATTACGAACAGGGGGCGTCAGCCCCAGCATTTT
.	.	TRBV4-2	TRBJ2-7	14	CTSSQDDTSNEQYF	TGTACCAGCAGCCAAGATGATACCTCCAACGAGCAGTACTTC
.	.	TRBV11-2	TRBJ2-1	14	CASTLTPIVNEQFF	TGTGCCAGCACCCTGACCCCCATCGTCAATGAGCAGTTCTTC
.	TRBD1	TRBV11-2	TRBJ1-5	18	CTSSLAGTGELWNQPQHF	TGTACCAGCAGTCTAGCTGGGACAGGTGAATTATGGAATCAGCCCCAGCATTTT
.	.	TRBV6-5	TRBJ2-6	16	CANNYSFESGANVLTF	TGTGCCAACAATTACTCGTTTGAGTCCGGGGCCAACGTCCTGACTTTC
.	.	TRBV29-1	TRBJ2-7	12	CSGGQSSYEQYF	TGCAGTGGGGGGCAGAGCTCCTACGAGCAGTACTTC
once	.	TRBV11-2	TRBJ1-6	13	CVSSLGSNSPLHF	TGTGTCAGCAGCTTAGGTTCTAATTCACCCCTCCACTTT
few	.	TRBV28	TRBJ2-5	12	CASSFPPRTQYF	TGTGCCAGCAGTTTCCCCCCCCGGACCCAGTACTTC
many	.	TRBV6-9	TRBJ2-1	15	CASVSTTENCNEQFF	TGTGCCAGCGTTTCAACCACAGAAAATTGCAATGAGCAGTTCTTC
.	TRBD2	TRBV12-3/TRBV12-4	TRBJ2-7	14	CASRVSGDHYERYF	TGTGCCAGCAGAGTAAGCGGGGACCACTACGAACGGTACTTC
.	.	TRBV24-1	TRBJ2-1	14	CATSVGGSYSEQFF	TGTGCCACCTCAGTGGGGGGCTCATACAGTGAGCAGTTCTTC
few	.	TRBV2	TRBJ1-3	15	CASNRDTYSGNTIYF	TGTGCCAGCAATCGGGACACATACTCTGGAAACACCATATATTTT
.	.	TRBV4-1	TRBJ2-7	13	CASSHPNFYDQYF	TGCGCCAGCAGCCATCCTAACTTCTACGATCAGTACTTC
.	.	TRBV12-3/TRBV12-4	TRBJ2-7	13	CATSQQGPYELYF	TGTGCCACCAGCCAACAGGGACCCTACGAGCTGTACTTC
.	TRBD2	TRBV2	TRBJ2-7	13	CASSDGGVYEQYF	TGTGCCAGCAGTGATGGGGGGGTATACGAGCAGTACTTC
many	.	TRBV4-1	TRBJ1-5	13	CASSRQDNQPQHF	TGCGCCAGCAGCCGTCAAGATAATCAGCCCCAGCATTTT
.	TRBD1	TRBV12-3/TRBV12-4	TRBJ2-2	16	CACSSLDRGWTGELFF	TGTGCCTGCAGTTCCCTGGACAGGGGATGGACCGGGGAGCTGTTTTTT
.	TRBD1	TRBV6-5	TRBJ2-1	13	CGRGQGGYNEQFF	TGTGGCAGGGGACAGGGGGGCTACAATGAGCAGTTCTTC
.	TRBD2	TRBV28	TRBJ2-1	16	CTSSPTGTSGNGEQFF	TGTACCAGCAGTCCGACCGGGACTAGCGGGAATGGTGAGCAGTTCTTC
.	.	TRBV4-1	TRBJ2-2	15	CANSRAGSSTRRLFF	TGCGCCAACAGTCGGGCGGGGTCGTCCACCAGGAGGCTGTTTTTT
.	TRBD2	TRBV5-1	TRBJ2-2	16	CASKLLAGENTGELFF	TGCGCCAGCAAACTACTAGCGGGAGAAAACACCGGGGAGCTGTTTTTT
.	TRBD1	TRBV29-1	TRBJ2-1	13	CSFEQGYVGEQFF	TGCAGTTTCGAACAGGGGTACGTGGGTGAGCAGTTCTTC
.	.	TRBV4-1	TRBJ1-5	12	CASIQTGGPQHF	TGCGCCAGCATCCAAACGGGGGGGCCCCAGCATTTT
.	TRBD2	TRBV11-2	TRBJ2-1	19	CASSLAGAGGWRWSVGHFF	TGTGCCAGCAGCTTAGCCGGAGCGGGAGGCTGGCGGTGGTCGGTCGGGCACTTCTTC
.	.	TRBV5-6	TRBJ1-5	14	CTSSLGSGNQLQHF	TGTACCAGCAGCCTAGGGAGCGGCAATCAACTCCAGCATTTT
.	.	TRBV28	TRBJ1-1	12	CTSSLVNTEAFF	TGTACCAGCAGTTTGGTAAACACTGAAGCTTTCTTT
.	.	TRBV5-5	TRBJ2-1	15	CASSLDIWSSYNEQF	TGTGCCAGCAGCTTGGATATCTGGAGCTCCTACAATGAGCAGTTC
once	.	TRBV29-1	TRBJ1-4	12	CSVGGRGEYLFF	TGCAGCGTTGGTGGTCGGGGTGAATATCTGTTTTTT
.	.	TRBV28	TRBJ1-5	15	CASSGTFRSNQHQHF	TGTGCCAGCAGCGGAACCTTCCGTAGCAATCAGCACCAGCATTTT
.	.	TRBV12-2	TRBJ2-7	18	CVSRLVRSKRSSSYEQYF	TGTGTAAGTCGCTTAGTGCGGTCCAAGCGGTCGAGCTCCTACGAGCAGTACTTC
once	.	TRBV11-2	TRBJ2-2	17	CATSLRVTGLNTGELFF	TGTGCCACCAGCTTACGGGTGACAGGCTTGAATACCGGGGAGCTTTTTTTT
.	.	TRBV29-1	TRBJ2-5	14	CSVTPGGLQDTLYF	TGCAGCGTGACCCCAGGGGGGTTGCAAGATACCCTGTACTTC
many	TRBD1	TRBV6-1	TRBJ2-3	14	CASQGQGEADTQYF	TGTGCCAGCCAGGGACAGGGGGAAGCAGATACGCAGTATTTT
.	.	TRBV14	TRBJ2-1	16	CASSRVRASVYNEQFF	TGTGCCAGCAGCCGAGTACGGGCTAGCGTCTACAATGAGCAGTTCTTC
medium-sized	.	TRBV11-1	TRBJ2-2	17	CASRGRTGSANTGELFF	TGTGCCAGCAGGGGAAGAACGGGATCCGCGAACACCGGGGAGCTGTTTTTT
.	TRBD2	TRBV25-1	TRBJ2-6	17	CASSGGRVGQGANVLTF	TGTGCCAGCAGTGGGGGGAGGGTTGGTCAGGGGGCCAACGTCCTGACTTTC
once	.	TRBV11-3	TRBJ2-2	12	CARSLVARELFF	TGTGCCAGGAGCTTAGTGGCGAGGGAGCTGTTTTTT
.	.	TRBV2	TRBJ1-5	13	CASTPVPNQPQHF	TGTGCCAGCACTCCAGTGCCCAATCAGCCCCAGCATTTT
.	.	TRBV6-5	TRBJ1-5	14	CVSSYAEGGQPKHF	TGTGTCAGCAGTTACGCCGAGGGCGGTCAGCCCAAGCATTTT
.	.	TRBV11-2	TRBJ2-3	15	CASNSPGGATDTQYF	TGTGCCAGCAACTCGCCGGGCGGAGCCACAGATACGCAGTATTTT
.	.	TRBV29-1	TRBJ2-2	13	CSVALAPAWELFF	TGTAGCGTTGCCCTAGCCCCGGCCTGGGAGCTGTTTTTT
many	TRBD2	TRBV12-3/TRBV12-4	TRBJ2-7	15	CASSQETGGRNEQYF	TGTGCCAGCAGCCAAGAAACGGGAGGTCGGAACGAGCAGTACTTC
.	TRBD1	TRBV4-2	TRBJ2-1	16	CASSPYDRDNGNEQFF	TGTGCCAGCAGCCCGTACGACAGGGATAATGGCAATGAGCAGTTCTTC
.	TRBD2	TRBV6-1	TRBJ2-1	15	CASSRLSSGNPEQFF	TGTGCCAGCAGTCGGTTGTCTAGCGGGAATCCTGAGCAGTTCTTC
medium-sized	.	TRBV11-2	TRBJ2-7	17	CASSPYRRQVNSYEQYF	TGTGCCAGCAGCCCATACCGCAGACAGGTCAACTCCTACGAGCAGTACTTC
.	TRBD1	TRBV12-5	TRBJ2-7	14	CASGADRGGYEQCF	TGTGCTAGTGGCGCTGACAGGGGAGGCTACGAGCAATGCTTC
.	.	TRBV12-3/TRBV12-4	TRBJ2-7	12	CASRPTSYEQYF	TGTGCCAGCAGACCTACCTCCTATGAGCAGTACTTC
large	.	TRBV6-6	TRBJ2-1	12	CASSYSGAEQFF	TGTGCCAGCAGTTACTCGGGTGCTGAGCAGTTCTTC
.	.	TRBV11-2	TRBJ2-3	15	CVSSFGRPPGDTQYF	TGTGTCAGCAGCTTTGGGAGACCCCCGGGGGATACGCAGTATTTT
many	.	TRBV5-8	TRBJ2-7	14	CASTSRRAPYEQYF	TGTGCCAGCACCTCCCGTAGGGCCCCCTACGAGCAGTACTTC
few	.	TRBV28	TRBJ2-3	13	CATTAPNTDTQYF	TGTGCCACCACGGCCCCGAACACAGATACGCAGTATTTT
.	.	TRBV6-5	TRBJ2-6	15	CASIYVSSGANVLTF	TGTGCTAGCATTTACGTTTCTTCTGGGGCCAACGTCCTGACTTTC
.	TRBD1	TRBV4-2	TRBJ2-2	15	CASNPAGTGTGELFF	TGTGCCAGCAACCCAGCCGGGACAGGGACTGGGGAGCTGTTTTTT
once	.	TRBV29-1	TRBJ1-1	13	CSVRRGDNTEAFF	TGCAGCGTCAGACGGGGGGACAACACTGAAGCTTTCTTT